The clone carrying this TCR beta chain was seen once. Antigen: not known. The CDR3 consists of 18 residues. The V segment lost 1 base and the J segment 1 base; nucleotides outside the gene matches: 6. Germline CDR1 and CDR2: SGHTA and FQGTGA. The data stem from a study of early T cells in non-severe SARS-CoV-2 infection. Study information: Sequenced material consisted of bulk RNA (from unsorted whole blood), and chains were unpaired. Study findings and constraints: VDJdb-based matching was biased toward anti-spike CD8 responses and missed private and CD4 specificities.

Researchers attached unique molecular identifiers to individual cDNA molecules. TCRdb passed the 5' RACE reads through MiXCR, listing each CDR3 protein once. The sample yields roughly 93,000 distinct CDR3 sequences, over 12% seen once. Sequencing was done on a sample of whole blood. V gene TRBV7-3 combines with J gene TRBJ2-2; 10 bases fit TRBD2. The receptor comes from an adult who was a healthcare worker with PCR-confirmed SARS-CoV-2 infection or an uninfected control (not recorded which). Here the CDR3 reads CASSLMVRLAGNTGELFF. CDR3 nucleotide sequence: TGTGCCAGCAGCTTAATGGTCAGACTAGCGGGGAACACCGGGGAGCTGTTTTTT.